These 11 T cell receptor beta chains were all obtained from the same sample, sequenced in a study of OX40 agonist ivuxolimab in advanced cancers. Data came from immunoSEQ multiplex PCR; TCRdb stores just in-frame clones and leaves some out. The data contain under 90,000 clones, around nine tenths of them singletons. This material consisted of CD4+ or CD8+ T cells sorted from blood, taken in a trial of the OX40 agonist ivuxolimab. These receptors were taken from an adult with an advanced solid tumor such as melanoma, head and neck, liver or kidney cancer.

CDR3 protein: CASSLGVGQGYYEQYF. For the CDR3, the DNA is TGTGCCAGCAGCCTAGGCGTGGGACAGGGCTACTACGAGCAGTACTTC. The V gene is TRBV7-8, the J gene TRBJ2-5; TRBD1 matches 9 bases. The closer fit of TRBJ2-7 to the DNA end suggests the J call may be wrong. This CDR3 is 16 amino acids long. Germline values: CDR1 SGHVS, CDR2 FQNEAQ.

The rearrangement links TRBV7-8 to TRBJ2-4; possibly TRBD2 for D (5 bases). From germline, CDR1 is SGHVS and CDR2 FQNEAQ. This CDR3 comprises 15 residues. V shed 5 bases and J shed 0 bases, with 11 bases lying between them. CDR3 sequence: CASSPPGIAKNIQYF. CDR3 DNA: TGTGCCAGCAGCCCCCCGGGAATAGCCAAAAACATTCAGTACTTC.

The rearrangement links TRBV5-1 to TRBJ2-5, with TRBD1 as a possible D gene (6 bases). CDR1 SGHRS and CDR2 YFSETQ come from the germline V gene. The CDR3 runs 14 residues. V was clipped by 5 bases and J by 2 bases, with 13 bases between them. The CDR3 nucleotides read TGCGCCAGCAGACCCCGACAGGTTCAAGAGACCCAGTACTTC. Translating gives CASRPRQVQETQYF.

The genes are TRBV20-1 and TRBJ2-5; the D is unclear. The CDR3 spans 10 residues. Germline CDR1 DFQATT, CDR2 SNEGSKA (reference sequence). V shed 3 bases and J shed 5 bases, with 4 bases lying between them. Here the CDR3 DNA reads TGCAGTGCTAGTGGGGAGACCCAGTACTTC. It translates to CSASGETQYF.

This chain links TRBV5-1 with TRBJ2-7; D is unresolved. V was pared by 4 bases and J by 1 base, with 9 bases between. The germline CDR1 and CDR2 sequences are SGHRS and YFSETQ. CDR3 size: 13 residues. The CDR3 DNA is TGCGCCAGCAGCGAGTCTATTTCCTACGAGCAGTACTTC. It yields the protein CASSESISYEQYF.

The chain has TRBV6-1 and TRBJ1-5; 11 bases agree with TRBD1. With 9 bases clipped from V and 4 bases from J, the junction kept 2 bases outside the gene matches. Germline V gene lookup returns CDR1 MNHNS and CDR2 SASEGT. This CDR3 spans 13 amino acids. Here the CDR3 reads CASGQGANQPQHF. CDR3 nucleotide sequence: TGTGCCAGTGGACAGGGGGCGAATCAGCCCCAGCATTTT.

The CDR3 nucleotides are TGCAGCGCACGACAGGGTCGCTCCTACAATGAGCAGTTCTTC. This sequence encodes CSARQGRSYNEQFF. The J gene is TRBJ2-1, the V gene TRBV29-1, with TRBD1 identical over 7 bases. From germline, CDR1 is SQVTM and CDR2 ANQGSEA. V dropped 7 bases and J dropped 0; count of bases not matched to a gene: 6. CDR3 length equals 14 residues.

This clone appeared a single time. V and J are TRBV18 and TRBJ2-3; D remains unclear. The V and J ends lost 3 bases and 6 bases respectively, with 13 bases between them. Per the germline V gene, CDR1 is KGHSH and CDR2 is LQKENI. The CDR3 extends over 14 amino acids. CDR3 amino acids: CASSPGPGLDTQYF. The CDR3 DNA reads as TGTGCCAGCTCACCTGGACCGGGTTTGGATACGCAGTATTTT.

V and J are TRBV19 and TRBJ2-1; tentatively, D is TRBD1 (5 bases). Trimming pared 3 bases from V and 7 bases from J, leaving 10 bases between. The germline CDR1 and CDR2 sequences are LNHDA and SQIVND (reference sequence). This CDR3 has 13 residues. The CDR3 here is CASSIRKGNEQFF. Here the CDR3 DNA reads TGTGCCAGTAGTATTAGGAAGGGGAATGAGCAGTTCTTC. The whole variable domain, remainder taken from reference TRBV19 and TRBJ2-1, is DGGITQSPKYLFRKEGQNVTLSCEQNLNHDAMYWYRQDPGQGLRLIYYSQIVNDFQKGDIAEGYSVSREKKESFPLTVTSAQKNPTAFYLCASSIRKGNEQFFGPGTRLTVL.

This clone was observed once. The chain uses TRBV19 and TRBJ2-7; TRBD1 matches 7 bases. There are 16 residues in the CDR3. After removal of 5 bases from V and 4 bases from J, the junction contained 14 bases not matched to a gene. CDR1 and CDR2 (germline): LNHDA, SQIVND (reference sequence). The CDR3 here is CASSPQSVGGRYEQYF. The CDR3 coding sequence is TGTGCCAGTAGTCCCCAGAGCGTAGGGGGCAGGTACGAGCAGTACTTC.

This chain connects TRBV9 to TRBJ2-1, with D hard to call. The germline gives CDR1 SGDLS, CDR2 YYNGEE. Trimming cost V 3 bases and J 2 bases, with 9 bases left between them. This CDR3 contains 14 residues. The CDR3 sequence: CASSARVAYNEQFF. The CDR3 DNA is TGTGCCAGCAGCGCCCGGGTGGCCTACAATGAGCAGTTCTTC.